What follows describes a single T cell receptor (beta chain). Its antigen is not known. It was one heparinised blood draw, averaging around 110 mL, that each donor gave. A CD45RO/CCR7/CD25/CD127/CD95/CD27 panel sorted naive, central memory, regulatory and stem cell-like memory CD4+ cells. Purity above 95% was achieved in all sorted populations. This sample was taken from a study of beta chain features in type 1 diabetes. Study-wide results and limits: In all four CD4+ subsets, TCRB CDR3 length was significantly, moderately reduced in type 1 diabetes.

Reverse transcription of all isolated RNA meant that expressed TCRB transcripts were sequenced. Profiled with immunoSEQ multiplex PCR; TCRdb holds only in-frame clones, not every one. The sample has some 150,000 clones, roughly 48% seen once. Unmatched junction bases numbered 8, after V lost 6 bases and J lost 6 bases. Germline lookup yields CDR1 SEHNR and CDR2 FQNEAQ (reference sequence). The CDR3 runs 15 residues. The V call is TRBV7-9, the J call TRBJ1-4, with 9 bases lining up with TRBD1. The material sequenced was Tregs from blood. This clonotype originated in a man younger than 35 in good health. The CDR3 is CASSPTGGSYEKLFF. CDR3 nucleotides: TGTGCCAGCAGTCCTACAGGGGGCTCGTATGAAAAACTGTTTTTT. Full variable domain (rest looked up from reference TRBV7-9 and TRBJ1-4): DTGVSQNPRHKITKRGQNVTFRCDPISEHNRLYWYRQTLGQGPEFLTYFQNEAQLEKSRLLSDRFSAERPKGSFSTLEIQRTEQGDSAMYLCASSPTGGSYEKLFFGSGTQLSVL.